These 4 T cell receptor beta chains came from one sample sequenced in a study of cytomegalovirus exposure and HLA in healthy donors. 13 Jbeta primers and 60 Vbeta primers were used for the PCR. Some clones are missing from TCRdb's copy, which holds only in-frame ones; the method was immunoSEQ multiplex PCR. The sample carries 35,000 to 45,000 clones, about 50% recorded once. Specimen: PBMCs. The receptors were gathered from a human donor in good health.

The chain uses TRBV18 and TRBJ2-1; unclear D gene. Trimming shortened V by 3 bases and J by 3 bases, and 6 bases separated the two germline ends. CDR3 length equals 13 residues. Germline loops: CDR1 KGHSH, CDR2 LQKENI. CDR3 in DNA: TGTGCCAGCTCACCGACTGGCTACAATGAGCAGTTCTTC. Translating it yields CASSPTGYNEQFF.

The chain links TRBV7-2 to TRBJ2-3; D is ambiguous. Germline V CDR1 and CDR2: SGHTA, FQGNSA. V was cut by 7 bases and J by 9 bases, with 11 bases left in between. The CDR3 loop spans 11 amino acids. CDR3 amino acids: CASTSARTQYF. The DNA of the CDR3 is TGTGCCAGCACCTCTGCTAGAACGCAGTATTTT.

The chain recombines TRBV6-1 with TRBJ2-3; a weak D match, TRBD2 (6 bases). The CDR3 is 15 amino acids. In germline, CDR1 is MNHNS, CDR2 SASEGT. Trimming left V 2 bases short and J 6 bases short, with 15 bases between. CDR3 residues: CASSELAGRWDTQYF. The DNA for the CDR3 is TGTGCCAGCAGTGAACTTGCCGGGAGATGGGATACGCAGTATTTT.

The DNA for the CDR3 is TGTGCCAGTAGTACGAGATTAGATACGCAGTATTTT. Residues: CASSTRLDTQYF. The rearrangement joins TRBV19 to TRBJ2-3; D uncertain. V gave up 4 bases and J gave up 5 bases, with 7 bases separating them. The CDR3 totals 12 residues. CDR1 and CDR2 from the germline V gene are LNHDA and SQIVND (reference sequence).